These T cell receptor beta chains were read from a single sample in a study of human T cells and chemical hapten exposure. Via MiXCR, TCRdb re-called the RACE reads, giving one row per CDR3 protein. Among approximately 92,000 distinct CDR3 sequences listed, over 10% were seen once. Sample: whole blood, taken in connection with sensitization to the hapten diphenylcyclopropenone (DPC). The receptor set was obtained from a middle-aged woman with alopecia areata. Some clones in this sample may be carry-over from other donors' samples. CDR3s include the opening cysteine and the closing phenylalanine or tryptophan. D genes are given only for firm matches. The size entry is marked missing in some rows and otherwise reads once, few, many or a size class.

j_call	v_call	d_call	clone_size	cdr3_nt	cdr3_aa
TRBJ2-7	TRBV7-2	.	many	TGTGCCAGCAGCTTAGCGCCGGGGACCTACGAGCAGTACTTC	CASSLAPGTYEQYF
TRBJ2-2	TRBV11-3	.	.	TGTGCCAGCAGCCGGGAGGGGGAGCTGTTTTTT	CASSREGELFF
TRBJ2-1	TRBV5-1	.	.	TGCGCCAGCAGCCAGCACGGCGGGATCCCTGAGAAGTTCTTC	CASSQHGGIPEKFF
TRBJ2-5	TRBV7-2	TRBD2	few	TGTGCCAGCAGTAAAGGAGGGAGGGATATAGAGACCCAGTACTTC	CASSKGGRDIETQYF
TRBJ2-3	TRBV9	.	.	TGTGCCAGCAGCACGGCGGTTGGCACAGATACGCAGTATTTT	CASSTAVGTDTQYF
TRBJ2-5	TRBV29-1	TRBD2	few	TGCAGCGTTGAAGATCGTGTAGCGGGTAGTTCGGAGACCCAGTACTTC	CSVEDRVAGSSETQYF
TRBJ2-2	TRBV29-1	.	many	TGCAGCGGGACTATAAGCACGGACACCGGGGAGCTGTTTTTT	CSGTISTDTGELFF
TRBJ1-2	TRBV15	.	few	TGTGCCACCAGCAGAGATCGGGGGGTTTTTGAGGGCTACACCTTC	CATSRDRGVFEGYTF
TRBJ1-5	TRBV6-2/TRBV6-3	.	.	TGTGCCAGCAGCTTCGTTCAGGGGCGCCTTGACAATCAGCCCCAGCATTTT	CASSFVQGRLDNQPQHF
TRBJ2-5	TRBV25-1	.	many	TGTGCCAGCAGCCCGGGACCTGGGGGGGAGACCCAGTACTTC	CASSPGPGGETQYF
TRBJ1-5	TRBV7-2	.	.	TGTGCCAGCACCCTAGTACAGGGCAATCAGCCCCAGCATTTT	CASTLVQGNQPQHF
TRBJ2-2	TRBV5-1	TRBD1	few	TGCGCCAGCAGCCAGGTGGCAGGGGGCTCCGGGGAGCTGTTTTTT	CASSQVAGGSGELFF
TRBJ1-6	TRBV4-1	TRBD1	many	TGCGCCAGCAGCCAAGACCCGGACAGGGACTATAATTCACCCCTCCACTTT	CASSQDPDRDYNSPLHF
TRBJ1-2	TRBV6-5	.	.	TGTGCCAGCAGACTTTCAGGAGGAGCTAACTATGGCTACACCTTC	CASRLSGGANYGYTF
TRBJ2-3	TRBV7-6	.	many	TGTGCCAGCAGCTTACTACAGGCAGATACGCAGTATTTT	CASSLLQADTQYF
TRBJ2-2	TRBV6-5	.	.	TGTGCCAGCAGTTACTCGGGTAAACGCCGGGGCTCGAACACCGGGGAGCTGTTTTTT	CASSYSGKRRGSNTGELFF